A selection of T cell receptor beta chains follows, all from one sample in a study of blood T cell repertoires in COVID-19. Here immunoSEQ multiplex PCR was the method, and the copy in TCRdb shows in-frame clones only, minus some. The sample contains tens of thousands of clones, around 83% of which appear only once. Input material: peripheral blood. These receptors all stem from a human donor in a cohort sampled during active COVID-19. The CDR3 runs from the conserved cysteine through the conserved F or W. A D gene is named only where the DNA matches it firmly. Only part of the rows carry a size: once, few, many, or a class if the clone is expanded.

>TRBJ2-1|TRBD2|NA|TRBV19
CASRTGLAVGGEQFF
TGTGCCAGTAGAACAGGACTAGCGGTGGGGGGTGAGCAGTTCTTC
>TRBJ2-5|NA|NA|TRBV7-2
CASSLVARKETQYF
TGTGCCAGCAGCTTAGTCGCTAGAAAGGAGACCCAGTACTTC
>TRBJ2-1|TRBD1|NA|TRBV6-5
CASSWTGRYNEQFF
TGTGCCAGCAGTTGGACAGGGCGCTACAATGAGCAGTTCTTC
>TRBJ2-7|TRBD2|few|TRBV5-1
CASSFSSGDSYEQYF
TGCGCCAGCAGCTTTTCTAGCGGGGACTCCTACGAGCAGTACTTC
>TRBJ2-7|NA|NA|TRBV9
CASSRDSGEQYF
TGTGCCAGCAGCCGAGATTCCGGCGAGCAGTACTTC
>TRBJ2-7|TRBD1|NA|TRBV2
CASSEDRAPTEQYF
TGTGCCAGCAGTGAGGACAGGGCCCCAACCGAGCAGTACTTC
>TRBJ2-7|TRBD2|NA|TRBV30
CAWSAGLAGVDEQYF
TGTGCCTGGAGTGCAGGACTAGCGGGGGTGGACGAGCAGTACTTC
>TRBJ1-4|NA|NA|TRBV7-9
CASSLQGSLFF
TGTGCCAGCAGCTTACAGGGATCCCTGTTTTTT
>TRBJ1-6|NA|NA|TRBV24-1
CATSDGQRNNSPLHF
TGTGCCACCAGTGACGGACAGCGTAATAATTCACCCCTCCACTTT
>TRBJ2-7|NA|many|TRBV5-5
CASSYLNGREQYF
TGTGCCAGCAGCTACCTTAATGGGCGCGAGCAGTACTTC
>TRBJ2-6|TRBD2|NA|TRBV4-1
CASSQEIPGGTGANVLTF
TGCGCCAGCAGCCAAGAGATCCCCGGGGGGACTGGGGCCAACGTCCTGACTTTC
>TRBJ1-3|NA|NA|TRBV12-3/TRBV12-4
CASSQAGNTIYF
TGTGCCAGCAGTCAAGCGGGAAACACCATATATTTT
>TRBJ1-4|NA|NA|TRBV2
CARHNATNEKLFF
TGTGCCAGACACAATGCAACTAATGAAAAACTGTTTTTT
>TRBJ2-1|NA|NA|TRBV28
CASRGPGLVNEQFF
TGTGCCAGCAGGGGTCCGGGACTCGTCAATGAGCAGTTCTTC
>TRBJ1-4|TRBD1|NA|TRBV5-1
CASSLRQGPDEKLFF
TGCGCCAGCAGCTTACGACAGGGTCCCGATGAAAAACTGTTTTTT